One sample yielded the 15 T cell receptor beta chains listed below, sequenced in a study of shared clonotypes between healthy human individuals (dated by TCRdb to between 2020 and 2021). Libraries were prepared through the immunoSEQ multiplex PCR assay. The clones in this table, taken by TCRdb from immuneACCESS, are in-frame only. Not every clone is retained; where verified, under half of the shortfall comes from an unresolved V gene, and the cause of the rest is unknown. This sample holds about 520,000 clones; about 96% were observed only once. About 0.064% of the sample is taken by the ten largest. What was sequenced was naive CD4+ T cells sorted from blood. This specimen's cell subset or site label, interpreted: CD45RA+ positively selected. Source of these receptors: a woman aged 25 to 39 in good health.

V and J are TRBV11-2 and TRBJ1-2; D not resolved. CDR1 and CDR2 from the germline V gene are SGHAT and FQNNGV. V lost 6 bases, J lost 6 bases, and 11 bases lay in between. The length of the CDR3 is 12 residues. CDR3 DNA: TGTGCCAGCAGGTCCTGGAGCGATGGCTACACCTTC. It codes for CASRSWSDGYTF.

This clone was observed once. The chain couples TRBV19 to TRBJ2-1; 10 bases are shared with TRBD2. Trimming cost V 4 bases and J 2 bases; bases outside gene matches: 2. There are 15 residues in the CDR3. Germline assignment: CDR1 LNHDA and CDR2 SQIVND (reference sequence). CDR3 residues: CASSSTSGAYNEQFF. The CDR3 DNA follows: TGTGCCAGTAGTAGTACTAGCGGGGCCTACAATGAGCAGTTCTTC. The complete variable domain, with remaining parts taken from reference TRBV19 and TRBJ2-1, reads DGGITQSPKYLFRKEGQNVTLSCEQNLNHDAMYWYRQDPGQGLRLIYYSQIVNDFQKGDIAEGYSVSREKKESFPLTVTSAQKNPTAFYLCASSSTSGAYNEQFFGPGTRLTVL.

The chain combines TRBV6-4 with TRBJ2-7; maybe TRBD1 (6 bases). This CDR3 has 15 residues. CDR1 and CDR2 (germline): MRHNA, SNTAGT. With 2 bases removed from V and 3 bases from J, the gap between germline ends came to 14 bases. The CDR3 here is CASSDRPTGIYEQYF. The DNA of the CDR3 is TGTGCCAGCAGTGACAGACCGACAGGAATCTACGAGCAGTACTTC.

This rearrangement joins TRBV28 to TRBJ1-2; maybe TRBD1 (6 bases). V shed 8 bases and J shed 7 bases, with 17 bases lying between them. Per germline, CDR1 MDHEN and CDR2 SYDVKM. This CDR3 is 13 amino acids long. The CDR3 is CASLPDRLGGYTF. CDR3 DNA sequence: TGTGCCAGCCTCCCAGACAGGCTGGGTGGCTACACCTTC.

V usage is TRBV7-6 and J usage is TRBJ1-1; 7 bases align to TRBD1. Germline CDR1 is SGHVS and CDR2 is FNYEAQ. The CDR3 is made up of 13 amino acids. V shed 5 bases and J 3 bases; nucleotides not matched to a gene: 3. The CDR3 loop reads CASSKTGYTEAFF. CDR3 coding DNA: TGTGCCAGCAGCAAGACAGGGTACACTGAAGCTTTCTTT.

CDR3 in DNA: TGCGCCAGCAGCCCCCTGGTTGGGGGCCCGAACACCGGGGAGCTGTTTTTT. It specifies CASSPLVGGPNTGELFF. V gene TRBV5-1 combines with J gene TRBJ2-2; D possibly corresponds to TRBD1 (6 bases). Germline V gene lookup returns CDR1 SGHRS and CDR2 YFSETQ. The CDR3 runs to 17 residues. The V end lost 4 bases, the J end lost 0 bases, and 16 bases lay between the germline ends.

The chain recombines TRBV7-9 with TRBJ1-4, with a tentative D call TRBD1 (5 bases). This CDR3 region has 17 residues. CDR1 SEHNR and CDR2 FQNEAQ come from the germline V gene (reference sequence). V lost 2 bases, J lost 0 bases, and 13 bases lay in between. The CDR3 here is CASSLRAGRATNEKLFF. For the CDR3, the DNA is TGTGCCAGCAGCTTACGGGCAGGGCGGGCAACTAATGAAAAACTGTTTTTT. The full variable domain, in which reference TRBV7-9 and TRBJ1-4 provide the parts outside the CDR3, is DTGVSQNPRHKITKRGQNVTFRCDPISEHNRLYWYRQTLGQGPEFLTYFQNEAQLEKSRLLSDRFSAERPKGSFSTLEIQRTEQGDSAMYLCASSLRAGRATNEKLFFGSGTQLSVL.

J is TRBJ2-4 and V is TRBV19; 10 nucleotides match TRBD2. This CDR3 region has 20 residues. Germline CDR1 and CDR2: LNHDA and SQIVND (reference sequence). The V and J ends lost 10 bases and 0 bases, in that order; junction bases with no gene match: 21. CDR3 sequence (DNA): TGTGCCACCCCGATTCGGGCGCTAGCGGGAGCGCCTATAGCCAAAAACATTCAGTACTTC. It specifies CATPIRALAGAPIAKNIQYF.

This clone was recorded once. For the CDR3, the DNA is TGCGCCAGCAGCCAAGGGGCGAGGAAGCTACAAGAGACCCAGTACTTC. It is translated as CASSQGARKLQETQYF. V is TRBV4-1 and J is TRBJ2-5; no clear D gene. Germline V CDR1 and CDR2: MGHRA, YSYEKL. Trimming cost V 1 base and J 2 bases, with 14 bases left between them. This CDR3 contains 16 residues.

This clone was seen a single time. The gene calls are TRBV6-6 and TRBJ2-1; D is unclear. Trimming left V 4 bases short and J 4 bases short, with 8 bases between. The CDR3 contains 13 residues. Germline V gene data show CDR1 as MNHNY and CDR2 as SVGAGI (reference sequence). As DNA, the CDR3 is TGTGCCAGCAGTTTTGGGGAATACAATGAGCAGTTCTTC. This encodes CASSFGEYNEQFF.

This chain links TRBV27 with TRBJ2-1; 10 nucleotides align to TRBD1. This CDR3 contains 15 residues. V gave up 6 bases and J gave up 6 bases; unmatched junction bases: 8. Germline V gene data show CDR1 as MNHEY and CDR2 as SMNVEV (reference sequence). CDR3 in amino acids: CASSLRDRGSNEQFF. Here the CDR3 DNA reads TGTGCCAGCAGCCTTCGGGACAGGGGATCCAATGAGCAGTTCTTC.

The rearrangement links TRBV19 to TRBJ2-3; D is undetermined. Germline V gives CDR1 LNHDA, CDR2 SQIVND (reference sequence). The CDR3 contains 14 residues. Trimming left V 2 bases short and J 2 bases short, with 8 bases between. Here the CDR3 DNA reads TGTGCCAGTAGTATAAGTTCCCCCACAGATACGCAGTATTTT. Protein: CASSISSPTDTQYF.

The rearrangement links TRBV6-1 to TRBJ2-5; 13 bases fit TRBD2. CDR3 length equals 15 residues. Unmatched junction bases numbered 0, after V lost 1 base and J lost 4 bases. Germline CDR1 reads MNHNS; CDR2 reads SASEGT. CDR3 sequence (DNA): TGTGCCAGCAGTGAAGGGACTAGCGGGAGAGAGACCCAGTACTTC. Its translation: CASSEGTSGRETQYF.

This clone has a single count. The V call is TRBV7-3, the J call TRBJ2-7; a possible D gene is TRBD2 (6 bases). V lost 5 bases to trimming and J lost 0 bases, with 17 bases between them. Germline values: CDR1 SGHTA, CDR2 FQGTGA. This CDR3 contains 16 residues. Here the CDR3 reads CASSTPGLHISYEQYF. The CDR3 nucleotides read TGTGCCAGCAGCACCCCGGGACTCCACATCTCCTACGAGCAGTACTTC. Using reference TRBV7-3 and TRBJ2-7 for the parts outside the CDR3, the full variable domain is GAGVSQTPSNKVTEKGKYVELRCDPISGHTALYWYRQSLGQGPEFLIYFQGTGAADDSGLPNDRFFAVRPEGSVSTLKIQRTERGDSAVYLCASSTPGLHISYEQYFGPGTRLTVT.

This chain connects TRBV7-9 to TRBJ2-2; 8 bases match TRBD1. The CDR3 loop spans 17 amino acids. V lost 2 bases and J lost 4; bases outside the gene matches: 9. CDR1 is SEHNR and CDR2 is FQNEAQ in the germline V gene (reference sequence). The CDR3 sequence: CASSLQGAPPSTGELFF. The DNA of the CDR3 is TGTGCCAGCAGCTTACAGGGGGCCCCCCCGTCCACCGGGGAGCTGTTTTTT.